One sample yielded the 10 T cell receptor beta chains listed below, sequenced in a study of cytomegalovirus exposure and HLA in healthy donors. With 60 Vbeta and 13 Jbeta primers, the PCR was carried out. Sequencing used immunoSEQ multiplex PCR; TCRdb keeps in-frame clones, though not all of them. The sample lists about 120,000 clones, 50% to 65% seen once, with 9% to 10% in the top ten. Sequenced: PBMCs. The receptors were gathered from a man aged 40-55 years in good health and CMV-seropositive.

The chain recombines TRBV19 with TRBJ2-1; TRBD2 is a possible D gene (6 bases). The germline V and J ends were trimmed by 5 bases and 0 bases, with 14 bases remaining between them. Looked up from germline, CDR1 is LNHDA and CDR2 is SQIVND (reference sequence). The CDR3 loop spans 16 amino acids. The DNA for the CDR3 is TGTGCCAGTAGTGGGGAGGCGGGAAGCTCCTACAATGAGCAGTTCTTC. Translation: CASSGEAGSSYNEQFF.

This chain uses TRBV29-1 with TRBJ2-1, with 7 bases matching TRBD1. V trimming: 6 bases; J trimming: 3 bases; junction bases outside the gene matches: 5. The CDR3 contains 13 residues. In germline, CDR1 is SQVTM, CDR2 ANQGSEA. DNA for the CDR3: TGCAGCGTCCGGGACAGTCTCTACAATGAGCAGTTCTTC. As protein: CSVRDSLYNEQFF.

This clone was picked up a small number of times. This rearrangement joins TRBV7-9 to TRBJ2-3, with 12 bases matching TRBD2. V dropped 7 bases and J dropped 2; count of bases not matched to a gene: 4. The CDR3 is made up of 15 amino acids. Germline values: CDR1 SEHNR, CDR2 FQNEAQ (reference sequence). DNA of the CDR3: TGTGCCAGCAATGGACTAGCGGGACTCACAGATACGCAGTATTTT. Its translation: CASNGLAGLTDTQYF.

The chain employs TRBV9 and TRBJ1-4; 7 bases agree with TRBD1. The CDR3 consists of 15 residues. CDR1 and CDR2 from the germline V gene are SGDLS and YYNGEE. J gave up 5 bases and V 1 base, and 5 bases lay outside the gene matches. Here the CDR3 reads CASSVQGGGNEKLFF. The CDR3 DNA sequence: TGTGCCAGCAGCGTACAGGGGGGCGGGAATGAAAAACTGTTTTTT.

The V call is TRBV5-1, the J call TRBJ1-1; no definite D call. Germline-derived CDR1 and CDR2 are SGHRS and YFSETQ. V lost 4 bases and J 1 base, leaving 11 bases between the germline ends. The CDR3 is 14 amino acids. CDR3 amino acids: CASSPDGGNTEAFF. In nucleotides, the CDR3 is TGCGCCAGCAGCCCGGACGGAGGGAACACTGAAGCTTTCTTT.

Written as DNA, the CDR3 is TGTGCCAGCAGCCAGCATAGCGGGGGGCTCTCCTACGAGCAGTACTTC. The encoded protein is CASSQHSGGLSYEQYF. The chain uses TRBV4-2 and TRBJ2-7, with 10 bases matching TRBD2. The V gene's germline CDR1 is LGHNA and CDR2 YNFKEQ. Losses at the gene ends were 3 bases for V and 0 bases for J; bases not matched to a gene: 5. CDR3 length equals 16 residues.

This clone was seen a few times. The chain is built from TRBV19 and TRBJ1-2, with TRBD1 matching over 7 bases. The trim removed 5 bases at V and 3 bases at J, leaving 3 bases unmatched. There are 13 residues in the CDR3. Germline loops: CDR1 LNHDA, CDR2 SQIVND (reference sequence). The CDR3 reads CASSPGTDYGYTF. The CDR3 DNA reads TGTGCCAGTAGTCCTGGGACAGACTATGGCTACACCTTC.

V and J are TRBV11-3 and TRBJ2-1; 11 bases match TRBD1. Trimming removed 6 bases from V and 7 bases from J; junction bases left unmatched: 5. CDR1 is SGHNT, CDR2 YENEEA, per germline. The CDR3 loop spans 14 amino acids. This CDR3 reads CASSGQGAGNEQFF. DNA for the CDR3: TGTGCCAGCAGTGGACAGGGGGCTGGGAATGAGCAGTTCTTC.

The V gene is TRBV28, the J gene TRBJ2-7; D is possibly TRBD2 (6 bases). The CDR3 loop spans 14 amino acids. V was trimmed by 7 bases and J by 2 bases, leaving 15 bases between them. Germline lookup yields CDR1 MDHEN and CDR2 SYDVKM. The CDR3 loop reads CASTQSGSPYEQYF. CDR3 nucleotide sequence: TGTGCCAGCACCCAAAGCGGGTCCCCCTACGAGCAGTACTTC. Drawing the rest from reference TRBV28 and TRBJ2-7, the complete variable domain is DVKVTQSSRYLVKRTGEKVFLECVQDMDHENMFWYRQDPGLGLRLIYFSYDVKMKEKGDIPEGYSVSREKKERFSLILESASTNQTSMYLCASTQSGSPYEQYFGPGTRLTVT.

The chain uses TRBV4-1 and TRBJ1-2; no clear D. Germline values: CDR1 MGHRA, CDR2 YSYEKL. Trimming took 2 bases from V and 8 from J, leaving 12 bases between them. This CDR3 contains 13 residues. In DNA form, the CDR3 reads TGCGCCAGCAGCCAACTCCGAGGGTACGGCTACACCTTC. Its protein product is CASSQLRGYGYTF.